One and the same sample provided the 18 T cell receptor beta chains below, sequenced in a study of cytomegalovirus exposure and HLA in healthy donors. The PCR made use of 60 Vbeta and 13 Jbeta primers. TCRdb's copy holds only in-frame clones and misses some; the assay was immunoSEQ multiplex PCR. Reported are under 200,000 clones; the ten largest clones contain 0.7% to 0.8%. The sequenced material came from PBMCs. Receptors originate from a woman between 18 and 29 years old in good health and CMV-seropositive.

The rearrangement uses TRBV11-2 and TRBJ2-7; possibly TRBD1 for D (6 bases). V was shortened by 5 bases and J by 7 bases, with 21 bases between the two germline ends. The CDR3 consists of 15 residues. Per the germline V gene, CDR1 is SGHAT and CDR2 is FQNNGV. The CDR3 DNA reads TGTGCCAGCAGCCCACTTGAGGGCAGGGGCCGGGAGCAGTACTTC. It is translated as CASSPLEGRGREQYF. The entire variable domain, with the rest obtained from reference TRBV11-2 and TRBJ2-7, is as follows: EAGVAQSPRYKIIEKRQSVAFWCNPISGHATLYWYQQILGQGPKLLIQFQNNGVVDDSQLPKDRFSAERLKGVDSTLKIQPAKLEDSAVYLCASSPLEGRGREQYFGPGTRLTVT.

This chain connects TRBV7-2 to TRBJ2-7; 14 bases match TRBD2. V shed 3 bases and J 5 bases; nucleotides not matched to a gene: 6. Germline assignment: CDR1 SGHTA and CDR2 FQGNSA. The CDR3 is 16 amino acids. CDR3 in amino acids: CASSFGLAGGLDEQYF. In DNA, the CDR3 is TGTGCCAGCAGCTTTGGACTAGCGGGAGGTCTGGACGAGCAGTACTTC.

This chain links TRBV19 with TRBJ1-3; D gene ambiguous. The CDR3 is 14 residues long. Trimming removed 7 bases from V and 2 bases from J, with 12 bases in between. CDR1 is LNHDA, CDR2 SQIVND, per germline (reference sequence). The DNA of the CDR3 is TGTGCCAGTACCCCACGAGGGACTGGAAACACCATATATTTT. Its translation is CASTPRGTGNTIYF. The whole variable domain, remainder taken from reference TRBV19 and TRBJ1-3, is DGGITQSPKYLFRKEGQNVTLSCEQNLNHDAMYWYRQDPGQGLRLIYYSQIVNDFQKGDIAEGYSVSREKKESFPLTVTSAQKNPTAFYLCASTPRGTGNTIYFGEGSWLTVV.

A word on this clone: The CDR3 carries no conserved terminal phenylalanine or tryptophan, so it likely arises from a read error. Because the CDR3's place on the DNA is in doubt, the DNA is left out and the CDR3 is given as listed by TCRdb. The chain's CDR3 is CASQRFRDRRPS. The rearrangement uses TRBV12-1 and TRBJ1-1; TRBD1, the table's D call, lacks a check against the DNA. TRBV12-1 is listed as a pseudogene. Counting both end residues, the CDR3 totals 12 amino acids.

The V call is TRBV2, the J call TRBJ2-5; D is perhaps TRBD2 (6 bases). CDR1 is SNHLY and CDR2 is FYNNEI in the germline V gene. The V gene lost 3 bases and the J gene lost 4 bases, with 15 bases spanning the gap. CDR3 size: 15 residues. The CDR3 coding sequence is TGTGCCAGCAGTGACCGGGGCGGGGTCCGAGAGACCCAGTACTTC. It specifies CASSDRGGVRETQYF.

This chain links TRBV6-1 with TRBJ2-7; TRBD2 matches at 10 bases. Germline-derived CDR1 and CDR2 are MNHNS and SASEGT. This CDR3 is 15 amino acids long. V shed 5 bases, J shed 3 bases, and the junction held 7 bases outside the gene matches. CDR3 loop: CASSFRTSGVYEQYF. The CDR3 bases are TGTGCCAGCAGTTTCCGGACTAGCGGCGTCTACGAGCAGTACTTC.

This sequence joins TRBV5-1 and TRBJ1-6; 8 bases fit TRBD1. Trimming removed 1 base from V and 5 bases from J; junction bases left unmatched: 2. Germline V gene sequence: CDR1 SGHRS, CDR2 YFSETQ. The CDR3 sequence is 15 residues long. As DNA, the CDR3 is TGCGCCAGCAGCTTGATGGGACAGGATAATTCACCCCTCCACTTT. Translating it yields CASSLMGQDNSPLHF.

V is TRBV5-6 and J is TRBJ2-1; TRBD1 agrees at 7 bases. V gave up 1 base and J gave up 5 bases; unmatched junction bases: 9. Germline lookup yields CDR1 SGHDT and CDR2 YYEEEE. The CDR3 length is 16 residues. The CDR3 sequence: CASSLKQGLVDNEQFF. CDR3 coding DNA: TGTGCCAGCAGCTTGAAACAGGGGCTTGTAGACAATGAGCAGTTCTTC.

As for this clone: The same CDR3 is also encoded by other DNA sequences in this sample. CDR3 DNA sequence: TGTGCCAGCCTTGGGGGCGGGTTGAACACTGAAGCTTTCTTT. It encodes CASLGGGLNTEAFF. The chain recombines TRBV6-1 with TRBJ1-1; D is perhaps TRBD1 (6 bases). V was clipped by 8 bases and J by 0 bases, with 13 bases between them. Germline CDR1 and CDR2: MNHNS and SASEGT. This CDR3 has 14 residues.

V gene TRBV5-1 combines with J gene TRBJ1-2; TRBD1 agrees at 10 bases. The ends lost 3 bases at V and 7 bases at J; junction bases unmatched: 9. Germline CDR1 reads SGHRS; CDR2 reads YFSETQ. The CDR3 runs to 15 residues. CDR3 in DNA: TGCGCCAGCAGCTCATCGACAGGGGGCTCCGGTGGCTACACCTTC. Protein: CASSSSTGGSGGYTF. The variable domain in full, with the rest retrieved from reference TRBV5-1 and TRBJ1-2, is KAGVTQTPRYLIKTRGQQVTLSCSPISGHRSVSWYQQTPGQGLQFLFEYFSETQRNKGNFPGRFSGRQFSNSRSEMNVSTLELGDSALYLCASSSSTGGSGGYTFGSGTRLTVV.

The chain joins TRBV9 to TRBJ1-2; unclear D gene. V was pared by 7 bases and J by 0 bases, with 10 bases between. The CDR3 is made up of 13 amino acids. Germline V CDR1 and CDR2: SGDLS, YYNGEE. The CDR3: CASGRETNYGYTF. The CDR3 DNA is TGTGCCAGCGGGAGAGAGACTAACTATGGCTACACCTTC. The complete variable domain, with remaining parts taken from reference TRBV9 and TRBJ1-2, reads DSGVTQTPKHLITATGQRVTLRCSPRSGDLSVYWYQQSLDQGLQFLIQYYNGEERAKGNILERFSAQQFPDLHSELNLSSLELGDSALYFCASGRETNYGYTFGSGTRLTVV.

This chain uses TRBV11-3 with TRBJ1-2; 9 nucleotides align to TRBD1. Per the germline V gene, CDR1 is SGHNT and CDR2 is YENEEA. This CDR3 region has 16 residues. V shed 6 bases and J 4 bases; nucleotides not matched to a gene: 12. The CDR3, as DNA: TGTGCCAGCAGTCGACCGAGACAGGGGGTGAGCTATGGCTACACCTTC. Translated, it gives CASSRPRQGVSYGYTF.

The genes are TRBV6-5 and TRBJ2-7; 10 nucleotides agree with TRBD1. The CDR3 loop spans 16 amino acids. V was pared by 4 bases and J by 2 bases, with 8 bases of the junction left unmatched. In germline, CDR1 is MNHEY, CDR2 SVGAGI. This CDR3 reads CASSSRRTGGTYEQYF. CDR3 nucleotides: TGTGCCAGCAGTTCCCGACGGACAGGGGGGACCTACGAGCAGTACTTC.

The chain has TRBV11-2 and TRBJ2-1, with TRBD2 identical over 13 bases. Germline lookup yields CDR1 SGHAT and CDR2 FQNNGV. With V trimmed by 4 bases and J by 4 bases, 7 bases remained unmatched. The CDR3 runs to 17 residues. CDR3 coding DNA: TGTGCCAGCAGCTACTACGGACTAGCGGGGGAGTACAATGAGCAGTTCTTC. Encoded protein: CASSYYGLAGEYNEQFF.

The chain employs TRBV6-1 and TRBJ1-2; 7 bases are a match to TRBD1. The CDR3 extends over 13 amino acids. Germline CDR1 MNHNS, CDR2 SASEGT. The J segment lost 6 bases and the V segment lost 6 bases, leaving 7 bases of the junction unmatched. CDR3 DNA sequence: TGTGCCAGCAGGACTACAGGGGATGATGGCTACACCTTC. Its translation: CASRTTGDDGYTF.

As regards this clone: Sequence at one end of the junction differs from germline and may be a read error. This chain connects TRBV2 to TRBJ2-7; TRBD1 matches at 10 bases. The CDR3 consists of 13 residues. Germline lookup yields CDR1 SNHLY and CDR2 FYNNEI. The CDR3 region is CASSAAGTGVENF. Written as DNA, the CDR3 is TGTGCCAGCAGTGCCGCCGGGACAGGGGTGGAGAACTTC.

The gene calls are TRBV18 and TRBJ2-6; D not resolved. Trimming removed 2 bases at V and 1 base at J, with 15 bases between. The CDR3 is 18 residues long. Germline values: CDR1 KGHSH, CDR2 LQKENI. Here the CDR3 reads CASSPIEIPTSGANVLTF. The DNA for the CDR3 is TGTGCCAGCTCACCAATAGAGATCCCAACTTCTGGGGCCAACGTCCTGACTTTC.

The V gene is TRBV7-9, the J gene TRBJ1-5; 8 bases line up with TRBD1. The CDR3 runs 15 residues. The V gene's germline CDR1 is SEHNR and CDR2 FQNEAQ (reference sequence). The ends lost 5 bases at V and 3 bases at J; junction bases unmatched: 6. DNA for the CDR3: TGTGCCAGCAGCCCAAAGGGACAGGACAATCAGCCCCAGCATTTT. It yields the protein CASSPKGQDNQPQHF.